Listed below are T cell receptor beta chains from one sample, sequenced in a study of neoadjuvant anti-PD-1 for oral cavity cancer. Repertoires were generated with immunoSEQ multiplex PCR, while TCRdb's copy carries only in-frame clones and drops some. The sample consists of about 81,000 clones, more than 80% of them appearing once. This specimen consisted of PBMCs, obtained before nivolumab (anti-PD-1) treatment. The receptors derive from a person aged 35-80 years with oral cavity squamous cell carcinoma. Each CDR3 is given with its conserved first and last residue. D genes are given only for firm matches. Only some rows state a clone size, as once, few, many or a class for expanded clones.

V: TRBV5-1
J: TRBJ2-1
size: NA
D: TRBD1
DNA: TGCGCCAGCAGCTTTTCCGGGACAGGGGTAGGCGATGAGCAGTTCTTC
CDR3: CASSFSGTGVGDEQFF

V: TRBV6-5
J: TRBJ1-2
size: NA
D: NA
DNA: TGTGCCAGCAGTCGACTTAACAATGGCTACACCTTC
CDR3: CASSRLNNGYTF

V: TRBV2
J: TRBJ2-2
size: NA
D: NA
DNA: TGTGCCAGCAGTGAAGCGAGCCGGGCCGGGGAGCTGTTTTTT
CDR3: CASSEASRAGELFF

V: TRBV6-6
J: TRBJ2-7
size: many
D: NA
DNA: TGTGCCAGCAGTTACTCCCCGACAGGCTCCTACGAGCAGTACTTC
CDR3: CASSYSPTGSYEQYF

V: TRBV2
J: TRBJ1-3
size: NA
D: NA
DNA: TGTGCCAGCAGTCAACAGGGTACTGGAAACACCATATATTTT
CDR3: CASSQQGTGNTIYF

V: TRBV5-6
J: TRBJ2-5
size: once
D: NA
DNA: TGTGCCAGCACCAACGGGCCAGGGGAGACCCAGTACTTC
CDR3: CASTNGPGETQYF

V: TRBV5-8
J: TRBJ1-5
size: once
D: TRBD1
DNA: TGTGCCAGCAAAGGACAGGGTAACCAGCCCCAGCATTTT
CDR3: CASKGQGNQPQHF

V: TRBV10-3
J: TRBJ1-2
size: NA
D: TRBD1
DNA: TGTGCCATCAGTGGGGACAGGGCGTTTGGCTACACCTTC
CDR3: CAISGDRAFGYTF

V: TRBV29-1
J: TRBJ2-1
size: NA
D: TRBD2
DNA: TGCAGCGTTGTGAGACTAGCGGGAGACAATGAGCAGTTCTTC
CDR3: CSVVRLAGDNEQFF

V: TRBV5-1
J: TRBJ2-7
size: NA
D: TRBD1
DNA: TGCGCCAGCAGCTCCCGGACAGGGATGTTTAGCGAGCAGTACTTC
CDR3: CASSSRTGMFSEQYF

V: TRBV29-1
J: TRBJ1-1
size: NA
D: NA
DNA: TGCAGCGTTGAAGAGATTCAGGGAGCGGGCACTGAAGCTTTCTTT
CDR3: CSVEEIQGAGTEAFF

V: TRBV19
J: TRBJ1-1
size: few
D: TRBD1
DNA: TGTGCCAGTAGTTCCGACAGGGTGGGCACTGAAGCTTTCTTT
CDR3: CASSSDRVGTEAFF

V: TRBV27
J: TRBJ2-1
size: NA
D: NA
DNA: TGTGCCAGCAGTTTATTGGCGGGCCGAAATGAGCAGTTCTTC
CDR3: CASSLLAGRNEQFF

V: TRBV25-1
J: TRBJ2-7
size: NA
D: NA
DNA: TGTGCCAGCAGTGAACAGGGGAATAGCAACGAGCAGTACTTC
CDR3: CASSEQGNSNEQYF